The 25 T cell receptor beta chains reported below all come from one sample, sequenced in a study of blood T cell repertoires in COVID-19. The table came from immunoSEQ multiplex PCR; TCRdb's copy has only in-frame clones and leaves some out. The data contain under 150,000 clones, around 86% of them singletons. Sequenced material: peripheral blood. The receptor set was obtained from a man older than 75 with acute or convalescent COVID-19.

This clone has a handful of counts. V and J are TRBV3-1 (or the pseudogene TRBV3-2) and TRBJ1-2, with 7 bases that match TRBD1. CDR3 length equals 17 residues. Germline-derived CDR1 and CDR2 are LGHDT and YNNKEL (reference sequence). Germline trimming cut 3 bases from V and 3 bases from J; bases unmatched to any gene: 13. CDR3 residues: CASSHETTGREHYGYTF. Written as DNA, the CDR3 is TGTGCCAGCAGCCATGAGACGACAGGGAGAGAACACTATGGCTACACCTTC.

The chain links TRBV15 to TRBJ1-2; a weak D match, TRBD1 (5 bases). Per germline, CDR1 LNHNV and CDR2 YYDKDF (reference sequence). The CDR3 is 13 residues long. V was cut by 3 bases and J by 3 bases, with 8 bases left in between. The CDR3 is CATSRTVDYGYTF. The CDR3 DNA is TGTGCCACCAGCAGGACAGTCGACTATGGCTACACCTTC.

The chain carries TRBV20-1 and TRBJ2-5; no reliable D call. The V gene lost 5 bases and the J gene lost 5 bases, with 9 bases spanning the gap. Germline V lookup: CDR1 DFQATT, CDR2 SNEGSKA (reference sequence). The CDR3 loop spans 11 amino acids. CDR3 amino acids: CSALLGETQYF. As DNA, the CDR3 is TGCAGTGCTCTACTCGGGGAGACCCAGTACTTC.

This rearrangement joins TRBV5-5 to TRBJ2-5, with 10 bases matching TRBD2. The V segment lost 2 bases and the J segment 3 bases; nucleotides outside the gene matches: 4. CDR3 length: 15 residues. Germline loops: CDR1 SGHKS, CDR2 YYEKEE (reference sequence). The CDR3 region has the DNA TGTGCCAGCAGCTTTCTAGCGGGAGTTGAAGAGACCCAGTACTTC. This translates into CASSFLAGVEETQYF.

V is TRBV27 and J is TRBJ1-2; 10 bases align to TRBD1. V lost 5 bases and J lost 5; bases outside the gene matches: 11. Germline values: CDR1 MNHEY, CDR2 SMNVEV (reference sequence). The CDR3 spans 16 residues. The CDR3 DNA reads TGTGCCAGCAGTCCGCGTGGGACAGGGGACCTTTATGGCTACACCTTC. Amino acid sequence: CASSPRGTGDLYGYTF.

This clone was seen a single time. V is TRBV3-1 (or the pseudogene TRBV3-2) and J is TRBJ2-3, with 14 bases identical to TRBD2. Losses at the gene ends were 4 bases for V and 2 bases for J; bases not matched to a gene: 5. The CDR3 covers 17 residues. Germline V gene sequence: CDR1 LGHDT, CDR2 YNNKEL (reference sequence). The CDR3 DNA follows: TGTGCCAGCAGCCTCGGGACTAGCGGGGGCCTCACAGATACGCAGTATTTT. Its protein product is CASSLGTSGGLTDTQYF.

The CDR3 region is CASSSSLGEAEAFF. CDR3 sequence (DNA): TGTGCCAGCAGCTCTTCATTGGGGGAGGCTGAAGCTTTCTTT. The chain is built from TRBV13 and TRBJ1-1; tentative D call: TRBD1 (5 bases). CDR1 is PRHDT, CDR2 FYEKMQ, per germline (reference sequence). Between the trimmed V and J ends, which lost 4 bases and 6 bases, there was a span of 15 bases. The CDR3 totals 14 residues.

The genes are TRBV12-3 or TRBV12-4 and TRBJ1-4, with D possibly being TRBD1 (5 bases). Trimming left V 8 bases short and J 4 bases short, with 8 bases between. The CDR3 length is 12 residues. The CDR3 DNA sequence: TGTGCCAGCGCAGGGCTTAATGAAAAACTGTTTTTT. Protein sequence: CASAGLNEKLFF.

This clone occurred once. This chain connects TRBV10-3 to TRBJ1-1; 7 bases line up with TRBD1. With V trimmed by 8 bases and J by 3 bases, 12 bases remained unmatched. The CDR3 length is 15 residues. Germline-derived CDR1 and CDR2 are ENHRY and SYGVKD. The chain's CDR3 is CAIRAGRGSDTEAFF. CDR3 DNA sequence: TGTGCCATCCGGGCTGGCAGGGGGTCGGACACTGAAGCTTTCTTT.

The gene calls are TRBV10-2 and TRBJ2-1; no clear D. Germline V gene data show CDR1 as WSHSY and CDR2 as SAAADI. V lost 3 bases to trimming and J lost 6 bases, with 6 bases between them. CDR3 size: 12 residues. The CDR3 DNA sequence: TGCGCCAGCAGTGATAGAACCAATGAGCAGTTCTTC. This sequence encodes CASSDRTNEQFF.

This sequence joins TRBV7-3 and TRBJ2-1; D is possibly TRBD2 (6 bases). The CDR3 loop spans 14 amino acids. The ends were cut back, 5 bases at V and 3 bases at J, with 11 bases in the middle. CDR1 and CDR2 from the germline V gene are SGHTA and FQGTGA. CDR3 sequence reads: CASSPSTSYNEQFF. The CDR3 coding sequence is TGTGCCAGCAGCCCCTCGACTAGCTACAATGAGCAGTTCTTC.

The table lists this clone with a few counts. The chain employs TRBV7-2 and TRBJ2-7, with 9 bases fitting TRBD2. The length of the CDR3 is 15 residues. CDR1 SGHTA and CDR2 FQGNSA come from the germline V gene. The trim removed 2 bases at V and 5 bases at J, leaving 7 bases unmatched. CDR3 residues: CASSLSAGGPNEQYF. The CDR3 bases are TGTGCCAGCAGCTTATCTGCGGGAGGGCCAAACGAGCAGTACTTC.

This rearrangement joins TRBV18 to TRBJ1-1; no reliable D call. The CDR3 is 13 residues long. Germline V gives CDR1 KGHSH, CDR2 LQKENI. Trimming pared 3 bases from V and 1 base from J, leaving 6 bases between. CDR3 DNA sequence: TGTGCCAGCTCACCCAATTGGAACACTGAAGCTTTCTTT. This translates into CASSPNWNTEAFF.

This clone was seen a handful of times. The DNA for the CDR3 is TGTGCCAGCAGCGTAGCTACGAACACTGAAGCTTTCTTT. It codes for CASSVATNTEAFF. The rearrangement joins TRBV9 to TRBJ1-1, with no clear D. V lost 0 bases to trimming and J lost 1 base, with 4 bases between them. There are 13 residues in the CDR3. Germline V lookup: CDR1 SGDLS, CDR2 YYNGEE.

The V and J genes are TRBV11-2 and TRBJ1-2; tentative D call: TRBD1 (5 bases). CDR3 length: 14 amino acids. The V end was cut by 4 bases, the J end by 6 bases, with 15 bases between. Germline values: CDR1 SGHAT, CDR2 FQNNGV. The CDR3 sequence is CASSSGLGGHGYTF. CDR3 sequence (DNA): TGTGCCAGCAGCTCCGGTCTGGGGGGACATGGCTACACCTTC.

The chain links TRBV10-3 to TRBJ2-3, with TRBD2 identical over 9 bases. V shed 8 bases, J shed 3 bases, and the junction held 12 bases outside the gene matches. Germline CDR1 reads ENHRY; CDR2 reads SYGVKD. The CDR3 is 16 residues long. CDR3 nucleotides: TGTGCCATCTGTCCCGGGAGCGGGGGGAATACAGATACGCAGTATTTT. Residues: CAICPGSGGNTDTQYF.

This chain joins TRBV18 and TRBJ2-5, with D possibly matching TRBD1 (5 bases). The CDR3 contains 13 residues. V lost 5 bases and J 4 bases, leaving 11 bases between the germline ends. Germline V gives CDR1 KGHSH, CDR2 LQKENI. The CDR3 DNA is TGTGCCAGCTCAGTACAGGCCCGAGAGACCCAGTACTTC. Amino acid sequence: CASSVQARETQYF.

This sequence joins TRBV5-1 and TRBJ1-4; 7 positions agree with TRBD1. The CDR3 has 16 amino acids. The J segment lost 5 bases and the V segment lost 3 bases, leaving 10 bases of the junction unmatched. Germline V gene sequence: CDR1 SGHRS, CDR2 YFSETQ. CDR3 loop: CASSSSGTAKNEKLFF. CDR3 DNA: TGCGCCAGCAGCTCCTCCGGGACAGCGAAAAATGAAAAACTGTTTTTT.

The chain is built from TRBV4-3 and TRBJ2-1; 12 bases are shared with TRBD2. The CDR3 is made up of 17 amino acids. J lost 9 bases, V lost 0 bases, and 9 bases had no gene match. Germline values: CDR1 LGHNA, CDR2 YSLEER. This CDR3 is CASSQDARTSGTREQFF. The CDR3 bases are TGCGCCAGCAGCCAAGATGCTAGGACTAGCGGGACTCGTGAGCAGTTCTTC.

The chain carries TRBV7-2 and TRBJ2-4; no firm D call. The germline V and J ends were trimmed by 0 bases and 7 bases, with 7 bases remaining between them. The germline V gene has CDR1 SGHTA and CDR2 FQGNSA. The length of the CDR3 is 13 residues. The CDR3 sequence: CASSLARQNIQYF. The CDR3 nucleotides are TGTGCCAGCAGCTTAGCCCGTCAGAACATTCAGTACTTC.

The V and J genes are TRBV29-1 and TRBJ1-1; D might be TRBD1 (6 bases). CDR1 is SQVTM and CDR2 is ANQGSEA in the germline V gene. Trimming cost V 7 bases and J 0 bases, with 12 bases left between them. This CDR3 contains 13 residues. DNA of the CDR3: TGCAGCGAACGGACAGTTATGAACACTGAAGCTTTCTTT. Translated: CSERTVMNTEAFF.

The chain links TRBV4-1 to TRBJ1-2, with TRBD1 matching 8 bases. J was trimmed by 5 bases and V by 0 bases; bases with no gene match: 8. Germline V gene data show CDR1 as MGHRA and CDR2 as YSYEKL. The CDR3 extends over 16 amino acids. CDR3 protein: CASSQDQGALAYGYTF. The DNA for the CDR3 is TGCGCCAGCAGCCAAGATCAGGGGGCGCTGGCGTATGGCTACACCTTC.

This clone was seen more than once but under ten times. The rearrangement joins TRBV2 to TRBJ1-5, with 7 positions matching TRBD1. CDR1 and CDR2 (germline): SNHLY, FYNNEI. After removal of 0 bases from V and 2 bases from J, the junction contained 1 base not matched to a gene. This CDR3 is built from 15 residues. The CDR3 loop reads CASSEATGGNQPQHF. CDR3 nucleotide sequence: TGTGCCAGCAGTGAAGCAACAGGGGGCAATCAGCCCCAGCATTTT.

This clone was picked up a small number of times. The rearrangement joins TRBV5-1 to TRBJ2-7, with D perhaps TRBD2 (6 bases). The CDR3 is 14 amino acids. With 4 bases removed from V and 0 bases from J, the gap between germline ends came to 11 bases. The V gene's germline CDR1 is SGHRS and CDR2 YFSETQ. The CDR3 region has the DNA TGCGCCAGCAGCCCGGGACTGAGCTCCTACGAGCAGTACTTC. It encodes CASSPGLSSYEQYF.

The V gene is TRBV7-9, the J gene TRBJ1-4, with 7 bases identical to TRBD1. Germline V gene lookup returns CDR1 SEHNR and CDR2 FQNEAQ (reference sequence). V was clipped by 5 bases and J by 3 bases; unmatched bases: 9. The CDR3 has 16 amino acids. CDR3 coding DNA: TGTGCCAGCAGCACTAGGACAGGCGACCCTAATGAAAAACTGTTTTTT. It is translated as CASSTRTGDPNEKLFF.